The TCR beta chain described here comes from a study of blood T cell repertoires in COVID-19. The overall study: The United States, Italy and Spain supplied acute and convalescent COVID-19 samples. T cells, B-cell-depleted T cells, or PBMCs provided the cDNA or gDNA that served as material.

Original methodology: Cell counts per sample came from amplifying reference gene primers. Sequenced by immunoSEQ multiplex PCR; TCRdb stores in-frame clones only, minus some. V and J calls and clone size are those listed in that table; D and trimming were worked out from the DNA. The profile shows 55,000 to 75,000 clones, around 90% of them singletons. J gave up 5 bases and V 5 bases, and 8 bases lay outside the gene matches. The CDR3 consists of 14 residues. Per germline, CDR1 SGHVS and CDR2 FQNEAQ. The chain carries TRBV7-8 and TRBJ1-2, with 7 bases identical to TRBD1. The source material was peripheral blood. The clonotype comes from a human donor with active COVID-19. The donor label of this sample is uncertain. The CDR3 spells CASSHRDSSYGYTF. The CDR3 DNA follows: TGTGCCAGCAGCCACCGGGACAGCTCATATGGCTACACCTTC.